This T cell receptor beta chain was captured in a study of shared clonotypes between healthy human individuals (dated by TCRdb to the early 2020s). About the study as a whole: Two women and a few men aged 18 to 49 years were included in the cohort. To increase sequencing depth and limit assay-specific biases, TCR repertoire library preparation and sequencing were carried out by different laboratories using diverse techniques. Between about 0.85 and 10 billion PBMCs per donor were obtained by leukapheresis. To estimate repertoire size and how much clonotypes are shared between individuals, the study performed deep sequencing of blood TCR repertoires from roughly five healthy adults. For each donor, CD4 naive and CD4 memory were each run on three plates, CD8 naive on two plates, and CD8 memory on one plate. Summary of the overall study and its limitations: Estimated clonotype richness was generally larger for naive than for memory subsets. The small number of donors limited the genetic and exposure-history diversity represented. Sampling was limited to blood, and TCR repertoires in tissue likely differ from TCR repertoires in blood. When several donors were compared, the shared fraction of clonotypes was 5% to 6.5% for naive CD4, 3.5% to 4% for naive CD8, more than 2% for memory CD4, and roughly 0.43% for memory CD8. Incomplete sequencing was indicated by rarefaction of sorted-subset datasets, despite the large sequencing depth. Based on pairwise subsampling, the degree of clonotype sharing among donors was expected to be affected by sequencing depth. Compared with non-shared clonotypes, clonotypes shared by all four sorted-subset donors had higher generation probabilities.

Donors were healthy HIV-negative adults with no recently reported acute infections or vaccinations. Only Caucasian adults living in Nashville, Tennessee, USA were represented among the donors. CD4+ T cells were enriched through magnetic negative selection, after which naive cells were positively selected on CD45RA and the remaining negative fraction served as the memory subset. Blood was obtained by leukapheresis, after which PBMCs were separated by Ficoll-Histopaque density gradient centrifugation and cryopreserved in liquid nitrogen vapor phase. Purity and quantity of every magnetically sorted T cell population were checked by analytical flow cytometry. Genomic DNA was isolated from each sorted fraction and quantified by UV absorbance on a Nanodrop 2000c. Using the deep immunoSEQ assay, TCR CDR3 regions were amplified from genomic DNA by multiplex PCR. Extracted genomic DNA from each cell subset was spread evenly across all wells of several immunoSEQ 96-well plates, with each plate serving as a replicate. Each replicate PCR for sorted subsets received around 200 ng genomic DNA, equal to tens of thousands of T cell genomes. Purified libraries were quantified with a Qubit 3.0 fluorometer, sized on a Bioanalyzer 2100, and re-quantified with the KAPA Library Quantification kit. Every immunoSEQ 96-well plate was sequenced on a dedicated single-read 150-cycle Illumina NextSeq 550 flow cell. The authors' analysis ran thus. Because the immunoSEQ output included only junctional sequences and no quality scores, the filtering could not be the same as the filtering used for full-length reads. To assign V/J genes and CDR3, sequences were annotated against IMGT germline references using PyIR, a Python wrapper for IgBLAST v1.9. Reads with weak V/J assignments (E-value above 1e-6), missing CDR3, stop codons, out-of-frame junctions, or ambiguous translated residues were removed. V3J clonotypes were defined as sequences sharing an identical inferred V gene, J gene, and CDR3 amino acid sequence. The percentage overlap between two repertoires was calculated by dividing the number of shared unique clonotypes by the size of the smaller repertoire. Richness of each repertoire was evaluated using RTK rarefaction, the Chao1 estimator, and Recon v2.1 estimates of unobserved clonotypes. OLGA was used to compute generation probabilities for all TCRbeta clonotypes that the gDNA method yielded from a handful of donors. The immuneACCESS repertoire file appears here via TCRdb, limited to in-frame rearrangements. These files lack a portion of the clones; in checked studies, under half of the deficit traces to unresolved V genes, and the cause of the others is not known. That table is the source of V, J and clone size, and D and trimming were worked out from the DNA. In this sample the table shows roughly 2.4 million clones, approximately 96% of which occur a single time. The top ten hold about 0.13% of the sample.

The germline V end is reduced by 4 bases and the J end by 5 bases; junction bases left unmatched: 14. CDR1 and CDR2 are drawn from the germline V gene: SGDLS, YYNGEE. Counted from cysteine to phenylalanine, this CDR3 has 16 amino acids. Only the CDR3 DNA is retained, 48 bases long and in frame from the first base. About this clone itself: This receptor's antigen is unknown. No clone much larger than this one lies a single base away; base qualities are absent.

This sequence was found in a man aged 18 to 29 in good health. The receptor chain draws on TRBV9 and TRBJ2-5; 7 nucleotides in the junction match TRBD2. Input material: naive CD4+ T cells sorted from blood. Reading the label with the study, this specimen's cell subset or site is: CD45RA+ positively selected. CDR3 loop: CASSPWDYPLAETQYF. The DNA sequence is as follows: TGTGCCAGCAGCCCCTGGGACTACCCGTTGGCTGAGACCCAGTACTTC.